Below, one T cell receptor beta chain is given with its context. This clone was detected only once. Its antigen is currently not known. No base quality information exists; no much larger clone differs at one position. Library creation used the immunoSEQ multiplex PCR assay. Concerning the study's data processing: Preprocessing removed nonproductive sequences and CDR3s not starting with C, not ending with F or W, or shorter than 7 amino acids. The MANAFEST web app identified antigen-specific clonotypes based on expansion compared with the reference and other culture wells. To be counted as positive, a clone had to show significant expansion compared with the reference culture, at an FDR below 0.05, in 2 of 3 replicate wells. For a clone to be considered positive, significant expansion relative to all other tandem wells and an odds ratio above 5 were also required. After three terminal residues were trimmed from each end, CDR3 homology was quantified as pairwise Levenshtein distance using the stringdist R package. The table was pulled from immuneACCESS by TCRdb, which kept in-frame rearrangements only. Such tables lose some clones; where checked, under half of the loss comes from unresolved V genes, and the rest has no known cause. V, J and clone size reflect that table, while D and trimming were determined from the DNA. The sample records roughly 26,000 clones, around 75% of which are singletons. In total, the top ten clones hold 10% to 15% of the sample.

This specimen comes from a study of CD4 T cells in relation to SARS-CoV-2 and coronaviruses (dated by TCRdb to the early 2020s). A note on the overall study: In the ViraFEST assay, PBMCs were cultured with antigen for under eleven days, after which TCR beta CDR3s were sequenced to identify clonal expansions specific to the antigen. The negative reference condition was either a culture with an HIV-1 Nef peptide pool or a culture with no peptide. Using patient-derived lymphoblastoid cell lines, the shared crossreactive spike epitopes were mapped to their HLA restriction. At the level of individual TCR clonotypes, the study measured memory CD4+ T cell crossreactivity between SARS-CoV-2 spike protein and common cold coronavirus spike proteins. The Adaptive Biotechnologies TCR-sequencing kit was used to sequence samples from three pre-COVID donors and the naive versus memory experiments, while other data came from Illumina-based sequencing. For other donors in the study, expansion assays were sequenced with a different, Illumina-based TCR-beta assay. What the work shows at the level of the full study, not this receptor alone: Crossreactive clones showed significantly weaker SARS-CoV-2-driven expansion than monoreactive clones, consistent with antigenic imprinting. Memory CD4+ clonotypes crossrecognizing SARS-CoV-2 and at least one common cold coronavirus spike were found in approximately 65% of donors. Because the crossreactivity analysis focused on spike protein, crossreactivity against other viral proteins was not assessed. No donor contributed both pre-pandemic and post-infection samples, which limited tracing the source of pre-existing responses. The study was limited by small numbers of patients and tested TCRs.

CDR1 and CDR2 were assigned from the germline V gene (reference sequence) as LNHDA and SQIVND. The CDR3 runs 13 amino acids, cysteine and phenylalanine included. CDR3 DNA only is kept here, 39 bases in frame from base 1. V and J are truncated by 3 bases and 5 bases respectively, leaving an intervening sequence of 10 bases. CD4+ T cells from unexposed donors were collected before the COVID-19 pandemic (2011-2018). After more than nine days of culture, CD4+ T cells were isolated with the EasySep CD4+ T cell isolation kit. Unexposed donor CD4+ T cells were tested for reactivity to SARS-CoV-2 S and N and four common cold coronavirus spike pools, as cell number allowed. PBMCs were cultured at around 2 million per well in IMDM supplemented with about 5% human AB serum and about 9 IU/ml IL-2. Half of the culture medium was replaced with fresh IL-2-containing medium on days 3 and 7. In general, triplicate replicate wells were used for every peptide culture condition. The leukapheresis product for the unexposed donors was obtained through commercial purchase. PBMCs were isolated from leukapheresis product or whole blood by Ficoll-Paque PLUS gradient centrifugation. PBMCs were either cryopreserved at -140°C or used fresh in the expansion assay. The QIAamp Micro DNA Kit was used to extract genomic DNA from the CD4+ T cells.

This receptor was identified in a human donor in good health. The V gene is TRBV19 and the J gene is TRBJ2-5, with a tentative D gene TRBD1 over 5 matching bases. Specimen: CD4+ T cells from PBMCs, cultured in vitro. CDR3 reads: CASSINRKETQYF. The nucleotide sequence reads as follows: TGTGCCAGTAGTATTAACAGGAAGGAGACCCAGTACTTC.